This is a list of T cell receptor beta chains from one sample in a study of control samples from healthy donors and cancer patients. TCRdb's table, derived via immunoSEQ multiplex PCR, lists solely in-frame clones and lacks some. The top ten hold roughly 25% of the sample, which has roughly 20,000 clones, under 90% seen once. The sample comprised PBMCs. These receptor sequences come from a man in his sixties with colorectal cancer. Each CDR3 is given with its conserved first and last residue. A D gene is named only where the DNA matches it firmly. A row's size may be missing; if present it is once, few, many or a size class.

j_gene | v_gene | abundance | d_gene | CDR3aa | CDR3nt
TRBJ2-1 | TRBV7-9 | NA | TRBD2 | CASRGGLAGFAGNEQFF | TGTGCCAGCAGGGGGGGACTAGCGGGGTTCGCCGGTAATGAGCAGTTCTTC
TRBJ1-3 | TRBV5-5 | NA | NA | CASTGGDTWGSGNTIYF | TGTGCCAGCACCGGGGGGGACACCTGGGGCTCTGGAAACACCATATATTTT
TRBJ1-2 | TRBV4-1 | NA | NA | CATGQTPWNYGYIF | TGCGCGACTGGACAGACTCCCTGGAACTATGGCTACATCTTC
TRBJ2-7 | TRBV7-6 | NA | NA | CASSPRTSYEQYF | TGTGCCAGCAGCCCCCGGACCAGTTACGAGCAGTACTTC
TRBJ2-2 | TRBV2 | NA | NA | CASSDLRQTGELFF | TGTGCCAGCAGTGACTTGAGACAAACCGGGGAGCTGTTTTTT
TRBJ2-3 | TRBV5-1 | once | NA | CASSLAGWITDTQYF | TGCGCCAGCAGCTTGGCCGGGTGGATCACAGATACGCAGTATTTT
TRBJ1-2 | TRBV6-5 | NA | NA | CASSPGYGYTF | TGTGCCAGCAGTCCGGGGTATGGCTACACCTTC
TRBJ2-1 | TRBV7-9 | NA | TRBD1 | CASSLGYGTGGYNEQFF | TGTGCCAGCAGCTTAGGTTACGGGACAGGGGGCTACAATGAGCAGTTCTTC
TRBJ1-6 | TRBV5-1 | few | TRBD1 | CASSQTGGGQGSPLHF | TGCGCCAGCAGCCAGACAGGGGGCGGACAAGGGTCACCCCTCCACTTT
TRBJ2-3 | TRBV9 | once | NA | CASSVAGASSDTQYF | TGTGCCAGCAGCGTAGCGGGGGCGTCATCAGATACGCAGTATTTT
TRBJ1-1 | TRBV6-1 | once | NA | CASSPQGVSEAFF | TGTGCCAGCAGTCCCCAAGGGGTTTCTGAAGCTTTCTTT
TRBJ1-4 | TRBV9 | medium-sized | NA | CAGITNEKLFF | TGTGCCGGAATAACTAATGAAAAACTGTTTTTT
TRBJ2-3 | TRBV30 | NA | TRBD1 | CAWKDRGLADTQYF | TGTGCCTGGAAAGACAGGGGTTTGGCAGATACGCAGTATTTT
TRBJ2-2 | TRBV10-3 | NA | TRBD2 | CAISEPGLAGNTGELFF | TGTGCCATCAGTGAGCCCGGACTAGCGGGAAACACCGGGGAGCTGTTTTTT
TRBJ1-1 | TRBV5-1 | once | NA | CASSHYRENTEAFF | TGCGCCAGCAGCCATTACAGAGAGAACACTGAAGCTTTCTTT
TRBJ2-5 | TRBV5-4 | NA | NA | CASSLAGQQETQYF | TGTGCCAGCAGCTTGGCCGGCCAACAAGAGACCCAGTACTTC
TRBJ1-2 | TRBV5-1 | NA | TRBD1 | CASSNRTGGSYGYTF | TGCGCCAGCAGCAATCGAACAGGGGGCAGCTATGGCTACACCTTC
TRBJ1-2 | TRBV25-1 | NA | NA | CASSDRRLNYGYTF | TGTGCCAGCAGTGATCGCAGACTAAACTATGGCTACACCTTC
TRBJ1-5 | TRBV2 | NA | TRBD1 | CASSPGQGGQPQHF | TGTGCCAGCAGCCCTGGACAGGGAGGCCAGCCCCAGCATTTT
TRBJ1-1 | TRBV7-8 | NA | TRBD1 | CASSGRDRNTEAFF | TGTGCCAGCAGCGGCCGGGACAGGAACACTGAAGCTTTCTTT
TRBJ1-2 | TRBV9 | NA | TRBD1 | CASSAGGQGQTF | TGTGCCAGCAGCGCTGGGGGACAGGGCCAAACCTTC
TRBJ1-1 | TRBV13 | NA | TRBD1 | CASREGNRGRMRTEAFF | TGTGCCAGCAGAGAGGGAAACAGGGGGCGTATGAGGACTGAAGCTTTCTTT
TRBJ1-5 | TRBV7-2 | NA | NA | CASSLAATSNQPQHF | TGTGCCAGCAGCTTAGCGGCTACCTCTAATCAGCCCCAGCATTTT
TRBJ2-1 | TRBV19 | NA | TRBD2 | CASRQVAGGRNEQFF | TGTGCCAGTCGTCAAGTAGCGGGGGGCCGAAATGAGCAGTTCTTC
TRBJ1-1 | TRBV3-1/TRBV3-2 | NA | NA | CASSRMGDTEAFF | TGTGCCAGCAGCCGGATGGGGGATACTGAAGCTTTCTTT
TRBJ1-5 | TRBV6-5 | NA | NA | CASSYVAGQPQHF | TGTGCCAGCAGTTACGTTGCGGGGCAGCCCCAGCATTTT
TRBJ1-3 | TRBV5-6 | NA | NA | CASSFLSGNTIYF | TGTGCCAGCAGCTTTTTATCTGGAAACACCATATATTTT
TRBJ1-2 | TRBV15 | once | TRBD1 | CATGTGTGGYYGYTF | TGTGCCACTGGGACCGGGACAGGGGGGTACTATGGCTACACCTTC
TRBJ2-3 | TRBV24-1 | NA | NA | CATRGTSSTDTQYF | TGTGCCACCAGGGGGACTTCTAGCACAGATACGCAGTATTTT